The 24 T cell receptor beta chains reported below all come from one sample, sequenced in a study of T cell responses to AZD1222 COVID-19 vaccine. TCRdb's copy holds only in-frame clones and misses some; the assay was immunoSEQ multiplex PCR. The table records over 100,000 clones, about 89% of them present only once. Sequenced material: peripheral blood, taken 28 days after the second dose of the MenACWY control vaccine. These receptors were collected from an adult who received the MenACWY meningococcal vaccine as a control.

V usage is TRBV5-1 and J usage is TRBJ1-4; D possibly corresponds to TRBD1 (6 bases). Trimming cost V 5 bases and J 0 bases, with 11 bases left between them. Germline loops: CDR1 SGHRS, CDR2 YFSETQ. The CDR3 length is 15 residues. The CDR3 region is CASSFTGSTNEKLFF. CDR3 coding DNA: TGCGCCAGCAGTTTCACAGGGTCAACTAATGAAAAACTGTTTTTT. The full variable domain, in which reference TRBV5-1 and TRBJ1-4 provide the parts outside the CDR3, is KAGVTQTPRYLIKTRGQQVTLSCSPISGHRSVSWYQQTPGQGLQFLFEYFSETQRNKGNFPGRFSGRQFSNSRSEMNVSTLELGDSALYLCASSFTGSTNEKLFFGSGTQLSVL.

The J gene is TRBJ1-1, the V gene TRBV19; TRBD1 might be the D (6 bases). Trimming pared 5 bases from V and 4 bases from J, leaving 14 bases between. Germline V gene sequence: CDR1 LNHDA, CDR2 SQIVND (reference sequence). This CDR3 has 14 residues. CDR3 residues: CASSLQGRSTEAFF. In DNA form, the CDR3 reads TGTGCCAGTAGTCTACAGGGCCGGAGCACTGAAGCTTTCTTT.

This clone was detected only once. V and J are TRBV19 and TRBJ1-1; 7 bases align to TRBD1. The CDR3 contains 15 residues. In germline, CDR1 is LNHDA, CDR2 SQIVND (reference sequence). V was pared by 6 bases and J by 2 bases, with 9 bases of the junction left unmatched. CDR3: CASSEGAGGNTEAFF. CDR3 nucleotide sequence: TGTGCCAGTAGCGAGGGCGCAGGGGGTAACACTGAAGCTTTCTTT.

This clone appeared once. This sequence joins TRBV29-1 and TRBJ2-5, with 9 nucleotides matching TRBD1. The germline V gene encodes CDR1 SQVTM and CDR2 ANQGSEA. This CDR3 comprises 14 residues. Trimming removed 7 bases from V and 4 bases from J; junction bases left unmatched: 10. The CDR3, as DNA: TGCAGCGCCACGGACAGGGGATCGTTAGAGACCCAGTACTTC. Encoded protein: CSATDRGSLETQYF.

The chain joins TRBV15 to TRBJ2-2; 9 bases match TRBD1. This CDR3 contains 15 residues. Unmatched junction bases numbered 8, after V lost 5 bases and J lost 7 bases. The germline V gene encodes CDR1 LNHNV and CDR2 YYDKDF (reference sequence). The CDR3 coding sequence is TGTGCCACCAGCCAAGGGACAGGGCTCGGCGGGGAGCTGTTTTTT. It encodes CATSQGTGLGGELFF.

V usage is TRBV19 and J usage is TRBJ2-1; TRBD2 might be the D (6 bases). The V end lost 10 bases, the J end lost 0 bases, and 16 bases lay between the germline ends. The CDR3 extends over 15 amino acids. Germline assignment: CDR1 LNHDA and CDR2 SQIVND (reference sequence). CDR3 coding DNA: TGTGCCACCTCTCAGGCGGGGCTCTCCTACAATGAGCAGTTCTTC. Translated, it gives CATSQAGLSYNEQFF.

The chain uses TRBV10-3 and TRBJ1-1, with D perhaps TRBD1 (5 bases). Germline lookup yields CDR1 ENHRY and CDR2 SYGVKD. The CDR3 sequence is 14 residues long. Between the trimmed V and J ends, which lost 1 base and 6 bases, there was a span of 12 bases. Written as DNA, the CDR3 is TGTGCCATCAGTGAGTGGGGGGGTATGGCTGAAGCTTTCTTT. Amino acids: CAISEWGGMAEAFF.

The chain links TRBV4-3 to TRBJ2-1; TRBD2 matches at 9 bases. The V and J ends lost 4 bases and 4 bases, in that order; junction bases with no gene match: 2. Germline assignment: CDR1 LGHNA and CDR2 YSLEER. This CDR3 is 14 amino acids long. The CDR3 coding sequence is TGCGCCAGCAGCCCCGGACTAGCGTACAATGAGCAGTTCTTC. Its translation: CASSPGLAYNEQFF.

The rearrangement uses TRBV24-1 and TRBJ2-5; D may be TRBD1 (6 bases). V was clipped by 6 bases and J by 5 bases, with 12 bases between them. The V gene's germline CDR1 is KGHDR and CDR2 SFDVKD. This CDR3 comprises 13 residues. The CDR3 DNA follows: TGTGCCACCAGTAAGGGGCAGGGGGAGACCCAGTACTTC. It encodes CATSKGQGETQYF.

The J gene is TRBJ1-2, the V gene TRBV7-9, with a tentative D call TRBD1 (6 bases). Germline values: CDR1 SEHNR, CDR2 FQNEAQ (reference sequence). The CDR3 totals 14 residues. Trimming took 4 bases from V and 4 from J, leaving 13 bases between them. CDR3 region: CASSSSGGLYGYTF. Written as DNA, the CDR3 is TGTGCCAGCAGCTCCTCGGGGGGCCTCTATGGCTACACCTTC. Filled out from reference TRBV7-9 and TRBJ1-2, the complete variable domain reads DTGVSQNPRHKITKRGQNVTFRCDPISEHNRLYWYRQTLGQGPEFLTYFQNEAQLEKSRLLSDRFSAERPKGSFSTLEIQRTEQGDSAMYLCASSSSGGLYGYTFGSGTRLTVV.

This rearrangement joins TRBV5-1 to TRBJ1-5; 8 bases agree with TRBD1. Germline-derived CDR1 and CDR2 are SGHRS and YFSETQ. V gave up 4 bases and J gave up 5 bases; unmatched junction bases: 23. CDR3 length equals 20 residues. CDR3 amino acids: CASSLPGVDRGYLAYQPQHF. For the CDR3, the DNA is TGCGCCAGCAGCCTGCCGGGGGTCGACAGGGGTTATTTAGCCTATCAGCCCCAGCATTTT.

This clone was recorded a few times. The chain combines TRBV12-3 or TRBV12-4 with TRBJ1-5; D uncertain. CDR3 size: 13 residues. Trimming took off 3 bases at V and 1 base at J, with 4 bases between the two ends. The CDR3 DNA follows: TGTGCCAGCAGTTTTCAGAGCAATCAGCCCCAGCATTTT. Encoded protein: CASSFQSNQPQHF.

The V gene is TRBV7-9, the J gene TRBJ1-5; 10 bases match TRBD1. Trimming removed 3 bases from V and 2 bases from J; junction bases left unmatched: 4. CDR3 length: 16 amino acids. Germline loops: CDR1 SEHNR, CDR2 FQNEAQ (reference sequence). CDR3 nucleotides: TGTGCCAGCAGCTTGGGACAGGGGCTGGGCAATCAGCCCCAGCATTTT. It yields the protein CASSLGQGLGNQPQHF.

V gene TRBV28 combines with J gene TRBJ1-6; D is ambiguous. V lost 5 bases to trimming and J lost 3 bases, with 8 bases between them. This CDR3 has 14 residues. Per germline, CDR1 MDHEN and CDR2 SYDVKM. The CDR3: CASSPNIYNSPLHF. CDR3 coding DNA: TGTGCCAGCAGTCCGAATATCTATAATTCACCCCTCCACTTT. The variable domain in full, with the rest retrieved from reference TRBV28 and TRBJ1-6, is DVKVTQSSRYLVKRTGEKVFLECVQDMDHENMFWYRQDPGLGLRLIYFSYDVKMKEKGDIPEGYSVSREKKERFSLILESASTNQTSMYLCASSPNIYNSPLHFGNGTRLTVT.

The chain has TRBV11-3 and TRBJ2-3; D gene ambiguous. V was clipped by 4 bases and J by 6 bases, with 8 bases between them. Per the germline V gene, CDR1 is SGHNT and CDR2 is YENEEA. This CDR3 comprises 12 residues. The CDR3 reads CASSSRSDTQYF. CDR3 coding DNA: TGTGCCAGCAGCTCTAGATCGGATACGCAGTATTTT.

Comment on this clone: Other DNA sequences in this sample translate to the same CDR3. The J gene is TRBJ2-7, the V gene TRBV5-1; 10 bases match TRBD1. V trimming: 3 bases; J trimming: 6 bases; junction bases outside the gene matches: 6. This CDR3 is built from 14 residues. CDR1 SGHRS and CDR2 YFSETQ come from the germline V gene. CDR3 protein: CASSSRQGAGEQYF. The CDR3 bases are TGCGCCAGCAGCTCCCGACAGGGGGCGGGCGAGCAGTACTTC.

The chain is built from TRBV30 and TRBJ2-7, with 9 bases matching TRBD1. Trimming at V came to 0 bases and at J to 5 bases, leaving 5 bases not matched to a gene. Germline CDR1 reads GTSNPN; CDR2 reads SVGIG (reference sequence). The CDR3 spans 14 residues. CDR3 sequence (DNA): TGTGCCTGGAGTGTGGGGACAGGGTGGCACGAGCAGTACTTC. It encodes CAWSVGTGWHEQYF.

This clone was counted a few times. This chain joins TRBV30 and TRBJ2-7; D call uncertain. The V end was cut by 4 bases, the J end by 0 bases, with 7 bases between. The germline V gene has CDR1 GTSNPN and CDR2 SVGIG (reference sequence). CDR3 length: 12 amino acids. In DNA, the CDR3 is TGTGCCTGGAAGGCAGTCTCCTACGAGCAGTACTTC. Residues: CAWKAVSYEQYF.

The CDR3 coding sequence is TGTGCCAGTAGTCGGTCCCGGGACAGTTTGTCTAGCAATCAGCCCCAGCATTTT. It codes for CASSRSRDSLSSNQPQHF. The V gene is TRBV19, the J gene TRBJ1-5; 7 bases map to TRBD1. There are 18 residues in the CDR3. V shed 5 bases, J shed 0 bases, and the junction held 13 bases outside the gene matches. In germline, CDR1 is LNHDA, CDR2 SQIVND (reference sequence).

In its sample, this clone was seen once. The chain is built from TRBV5-1 and TRBJ1-4; D gene unclear. Per the germline V gene, CDR1 is SGHRS and CDR2 is YFSETQ. Trimming removed 1 base from V and 1 base from J, with 5 bases in between. The length of the CDR3 is 14 residues. CDR3 DNA sequence: TGCGCCAGCAGCTTGATGGGAACTAATGAAAAACTGTTTTTT. Residues: CASSLMGTNEKLFF.

The chain carries TRBV5-1 and TRBJ2-7; possibly TRBD1 for D (7 bases). The germline gives CDR1 SGHRS, CDR2 YFSETQ. CDR3 length: 17 amino acids. Trimming removed 4 bases from V and 5 bases from J, with 25 bases in between. CDR3 coding DNA: TGCGCCAGCAGCAATCTTTTACAGGGGAGGTCACTACACGAGCAGTACTTC. The encoded protein is CASSNLLQGRSLHEQYF.

The V call is TRBV15, the J call TRBJ2-1; D is undetermined. Between the trimmed V and J ends, which lost 6 bases and 0 bases, there was a span of 6 bases. From germline, CDR1 is LNHNV and CDR2 YYDKDF (reference sequence). CDR3 length: 13 residues. CDR3 coding DNA: TGTGCCACCAGTCCGACCTCCTACAATGAGCAGTTCTTC. It encodes CATSPTSYNEQFF.

The chain is built from TRBV19 and TRBJ2-1; 9 nucleotides line up with TRBD2. Trimming took 7 bases from V and 4 from J; bases not matched to a gene: 11. From germline, CDR1 is LNHDA and CDR2 SQIVND (reference sequence). The length of the CDR3 is 16 residues. Written as DNA, the CDR3 is TGTGCCAGTAAGTTGACGGCGGGGGGGCCTTACAATGAGCAGTTCTTC. It yields the protein CASKLTAGGPYNEQFF.

This sequence joins TRBV7-9 and TRBJ1-2; D is undetermined. From germline, CDR1 is SEHNR and CDR2 FQNEAQ (reference sequence). Trimming pared 1 base from V and 5 bases from J, leaving 20 bases between. This CDR3 has 17 residues. CDR3 region: CASSLGQVGQNLYGYTF. CDR3 nucleotides: TGTGCCAGCAGCTTAGGCCAGGTTGGGCAGAACCTTTATGGCTACACCTTC. Full variable domain (missing parts from reference TRBV7-9 and TRBJ1-2): DTGVSQNPRHKITKRGQNVTFRCDPISEHNRLYWYRQTLGQGPEFLTYFQNEAQLEKSRLLSDRFSAERPKGSFSTLEIQRTEQGDSAMYLCASSLGQVGQNLYGYTFGSGTRLTVV.